Listed below are T cell receptor beta chains from one sample, sequenced in a study of OX40 agonist ivuxolimab in advanced cancers. The data were produced by immunoSEQ multiplex PCR, yet TCRdb's version contains in-frame clones alone and is incomplete. The repertoire holds approximately 69,000 clones, with 70% to 85% as singletons. The specimen comprised CD4+ or CD8+ T cells sorted from blood, sampled in a trial of the OX40 agonist ivuxolimab. These receptors came from an adult with an advanced solid tumor such as melanoma, head and neck, liver or kidney cancer. Both conserved end residues are part of each CDR3. Fields, in order: clone size, J gene, V gene, D gene, CDR3 protein, CDR3 DNA. The D gene is left open where the match is weak. Clone size appears in some rows only: once, few, many, or a class for an expanded clone.

.,TRBJ1-2,TRBV6-5,.,CASSLGGIGYTF,TGTGCCAGCTCCCTAGGGGGAATTGGCTACACCTTC
.,TRBJ2-1,TRBV6-6,TRBD1,CASRGTGGEFMLEQFF,TGTGCCAGCAGGGGGACAGGGGGCGAGTTTATGCTTGAGCAGTTCTTC
.,TRBJ1-1,TRBV27,.,CASSLFSRNIGEDTEAFF,TGTGCCAGCAGTTTATTCTCCCGAAATATAGGCGAAGACACTGAAGCTTTCTTT
.,TRBJ1-2,TRBV6-1,.,CASSEGSANYGYTF,TGTGCCAGCAGTGAAGGTTCCGCTAACTATGGCTACACCTTC
.,TRBJ2-1,TRBV18,.,CASSPRTPVNEQFF,TGTGCCAGCTCACCCCGGACACCGGTCAATGAGCAGTTCTTC
.,TRBJ2-3,TRBV5-4,TRBD2,CASSPPTSGVITDTQYF,TGTGCCAGCAGCCCCCCGACTAGCGGGGTTATCACAGATACGCAGTATTTT
.,TRBJ2-7,TRBV7-2,.,CASSLVFRIGDIEQYF,TGTGCCAGCAGCTTAGTGTTCAGGATCGGTGATATAGAGCAGTACTTC
once,TRBJ1-1,TRBV9,.,CASSVVSGGNTEAFF,TGTGCCAGCAGCGTAGTATCCGGCGGGAACACTGAAGCTTTCTTT
few,TRBJ2-5,TRBV7-2,TRBD2,CASSPRGGGYF,TGTGCCAGCAGCCCTCGAGGCGGGGGGTACTTC
.,TRBJ2-7,TRBV5-1,.,CASSPVGSTAEQYF,TGCGCCAGCAGCCCCGTTGGGTCCACAGCCGAGCAGTACTTC
.,TRBJ1-2,TRBV5-4,.,CASSLPSNYGYTF,TGTGCCAGCAGCTTGCCCTCTAACTATGGCTACACCTTC
.,TRBJ1-1,TRBV2,.,CATKTDSPNTEAFF,TGTGCCACGAAGACGGACAGCCCGAACACTGAAGCTTTCTTT
.,TRBJ1-4,TRBV5-1,TRBD1,CASSNSGTGREKLFF,TGCGCCAGCAGCAATTCCGGGACAGGGAGGGAAAAACTGTTTTTT
.,TRBJ2-2,TRBV6-5,.,CASSRAGELFF,TGTGCCAGCAGTAGGGCCGGGGAGCTGTTTTTT
.,TRBJ1-2,TRBV29-1,.,CSVVTGSYTF,TGCAGCGTTGTGACGGGATCCTACACCTTC
.,TRBJ2-7,TRBV5-1,.,CASSLDPGSSYEQYF,TGCGCCAGCAGCTTGGATCCAGGGAGCTCCTACGAGCAGTACTTC
.,TRBJ1-1,TRBV6-4,TRBD1,CASSDSTAGQTEAFF,TGTGCCAGCAGTGACTCGACAGCGGGACAGACTGAAGCTTTCTTT
.,TRBJ1-2,TRBV13,TRBD1,CASSLVGTGVGYTF,TGTGCCAGCAGCTTAGTTGGGACAGGGGTCGGCTACACCTTC
.,TRBJ2-4,TRBV11-2,.,CASSLSISENIQYF,TGTGCCAGCAGCTTATCAATAAGCGAAAACATTCAGTACTTC
.,TRBJ1-2,TRBV6-5,.,CASSPSRGYGYTF,TGTGCCAGCAGTCCATCCAGGGGTTATGGCTACACCTTC
few,TRBJ1-2,TRBV7-2,.,CASSLAGGLRRSGYTF,TGTGCCAGCAGCTTAGCCGGTGGACTAAGGCGGAGTGGCTACACCTTC
.,TRBJ2-5,TRBV6-1,.,CASIWGPSTPETQYF,TGTGCCAGCATTTGGGGCCCGTCAACGCCGGAGACCCAGTACTTC
.,TRBJ1-4,TRBV4-3,TRBD1,CASSQAPGGTGVWTNEKLFF,TGCGCCAGCAGCCAAGCCCCGGGAGGGACAGGGGTTTGGACTAATGAAAAACTGTTTTTT
.,TRBJ2-2,TRBV5-4,.,CASSSGQSRNTGELFF,TGTGCCAGCAGCTCCGGACAATCCCGGAACACCGGGGAGCTGTTTTTT
.,TRBJ2-2,TRBV27,.,CASRIQGTGELFF,TGTGCCAGCAGGATACAGGGAACCGGGGAGCTGTTTTTT
.,TRBJ2-5,TRBV2,.,CASRAQVGQETQYF,TGTGCCAGCAGGGCCCAGGTTGGCCAGGAGACCCAGTACTTC
few,TRBJ1-2,TRBV9,.,CASSVGPLYGYTF,TGTGCCAGCAGCGTAGGTCCCCTGTATGGCTACACCTTC
.,TRBJ1-3,TRBV5-1,TRBD1,CASSLYTGDMGTIYF,TGCGCCAGCAGCCTTTACACAGGGGACATGGGCACCATATATTTT
once,TRBJ2-7,TRBV7-2,TRBD2,CASSLEREMVQYF,TGTGCCAGCAGCTTGGAGCGGGAAATGGTGCAGTACTTC
.,TRBJ1-1,TRBV19,.,CASTEGKRGFPEAFF,TGTGCCAGTACGGAGGGGAAAAGGGGGTTCCCTGAAGCTTTCTTT
.,TRBJ2-5,TRBV7-2,TRBD2,CASSLYASGEETQYF,TGTGCCAGCAGCTTATACGCTAGCGGGGAAGAGACCCAGTACTTC
once,TRBJ1-1,TRBV5-1,.,CASSLSETEAFF,TGCGCCAGCAGCTTGTCCGAGACTGAAGCTTTCTTT
.,TRBJ1-2,TRBV18,.,CASSPDRILFYGYTF,TGTGCCAGCTCACCAGACAGAATTCTATTCTATGGCTACACCTTC
.,TRBJ2-7,TRBV2,.,CASSDISYEQYF,TGTGCCAGCAGTGATATCTCCTACGAGCAGTACTTC
.,TRBJ1-1,TRBV11-2,.,CASSLLSSVNTEAFF,TGTGCCAGCAGCCTACTCTCTTCGGTGAACACTGAAGCTTTCTTT
.,TRBJ2-5,TRBV5-1,.,CASSLAGAETQYF,TGCGCCAGCAGCTTGGCCGGGGCAGAGACCCAGTACTTC
.,TRBJ1-6,TRBV5-4,.,CASSQGRSYNSPLHF,TGCGCCAGCAGCCAAGGTCGGTCCTATAATTCACCCCTCCACTTT
.,TRBJ1-2,TRBV6-5,TRBD1,CASSYQRQGNYGYTF,TGTGCCAGCAGTTACCAAAGACAGGGAAACTATGGCTACACCTTC
.,TRBJ2-5,TRBV9,TRBD2,CASSGQAGGQETQYF,TGTGCCAGCAGCGGACAAGCGGGGGGGCAAGAGACCCAGTACTTC
once,TRBJ2-5,TRBV29-1,.,CSVYGGQTQYF,TGCAGCGTTTATGGGGGGCAGACCCAGTACTTC
.,TRBJ1-1,TRBV6-1,.,CASTLGNTEAFF,TGTGCCAGCACCCTCGGGAACACTGAAGCTTTCTTT
.,TRBJ1-2,TRBV15,.,CATSRDKIGDKKTPYGYTF,TGTGCCACCAGCAGAGATAAGATTGGGGACAAAAAAACCCCCTATGGCTACACCTTC
.,TRBJ1-2,TRBV9,TRBD1,CASSPRTGAYGYTF,TGTGCCAGCAGCCCCAGGACAGGGGCCTATGGCTACACCTTC
.,TRBJ2-1,TRBV7-2,.,CASSFTGLNEQFF,TGTGCCAGCAGCTTTACGGGGTTAAATGAGCAGTTCTTC
few,TRBJ2-7,TRBV2,TRBD1,CASSELWTGGHEQYF,TGTGCCAGCAGTGAACTTTGGACAGGGGGACACGAGCAGTACTTC
.,TRBJ1-2,TRBV2,.,CASSGRGAGYGYTF,TGTGCCAGCAGCGGCAGGGGAGCTGGCTATGGCTACACCTTC
few,TRBJ2-7,TRBV5-6,.,CASSRWDKFPQYF,TGTGCCAGCAGCCGATGGGATAAATTTCCGCAGTACTTC
.,TRBJ1-1,TRBV5-1,TRBD1,CASSAQGGDTEAFF,TGCGCCAGCAGCGCTCAGGGGGGAGACACTGAAGCTTTCTTT
.,TRBJ2-2,TRBV18,.,CASSPFDRNTGELFF,TGTGCCAGCTCACCGTTCGACAGGAACACCGGGGAGCTGTTTTTT
.,TRBJ1-1,TRBV4-3,.,CASSHAGVLGEAFF,TGCGCCAGCAGCCATGCCGGGGTTCTTGGAGAAGCTTTCTTT
.,TRBJ2-7,TRBV10-3,TRBD2,CAINPSGEIYEQYF,TGTGCCATCAACCCTAGCGGGGAGATTTACGAGCAGTACTTC
.,TRBJ2-5,TRBV5-1,.,CASSLRQGGGETQYF,TGCGCCAGCAGCTTGCGGCAGGGAGGCGGGGAGACCCAGTACTTC
.,TRBJ2-3,TRBV27,.,CASSLSDSTDTQYF,TGTGCCAGCAGTTTATCCGACAGCACAGATACGCAGTATTTT
.,TRBJ1-5,TRBV11-2,.,CASSLDLGGNQPQHF,TGTGCCAGCAGCTTAGATCTGGGGGGGAATCAGCCCCAGCATTTT
.,TRBJ2-4,TRBV5-1,TRBD1,CASSPGTGGDIQYF,TGCGCCAGCAGCCCCGGGACAGGGGGCGACATTCAGTACTTC
.,TRBJ1-1,TRBV7-6,.,CASSLVGLNTEAFF,TGTGCCAGCAGCTTAGTGGGGCTGAACACTGAAGCTTTCTTT
.,TRBJ1-1,TRBV6-5,.,CASSYSSGGRGTEAFF,TGTGCCAGCAGTTACTCGTCCGGGGGGCGAGGCACTGAAGCTTTCTTT
.,TRBJ2-5,TRBV5-5,.,CASSLGGKETQYF,TGTGCCAGCAGCTTGGGTGGAAAAGAGACCCAGTACTTC